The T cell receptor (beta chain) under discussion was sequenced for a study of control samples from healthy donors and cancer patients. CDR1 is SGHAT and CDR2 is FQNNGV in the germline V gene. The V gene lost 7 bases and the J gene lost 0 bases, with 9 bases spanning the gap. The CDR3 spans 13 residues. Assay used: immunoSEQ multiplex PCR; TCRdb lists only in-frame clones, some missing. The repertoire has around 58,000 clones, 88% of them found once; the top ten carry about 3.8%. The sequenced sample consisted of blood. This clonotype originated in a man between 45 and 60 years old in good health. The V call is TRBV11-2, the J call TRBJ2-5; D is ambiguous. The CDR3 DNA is TGTGCCAGCACCCCCTGGTACCAAGAGACCCAGTACTTC. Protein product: CASTPWYQETQYF.